The 6 T cell receptor beta chains below all came from one sample that was sequenced in a study of blood T cell repertoires in COVID-19. Repertoires were generated with immunoSEQ multiplex PCR, while TCRdb's copy carries only in-frame clones and drops some. The repertoire holds 90,000 to 95,000 clones, with 80% to 90% as singletons. The source material was peripheral blood. The receptors stem from a woman in her sixties or seventies with acute or convalescent COVID-19.

This chain links TRBV5-6 with TRBJ1-5; maybe TRBD1 (5 bases). V lost 0 bases, J lost 3 bases, and 16 bases lay in between. Germline assignment: CDR1 SGHDT and CDR2 YYEEEE. This CDR3 comprises 17 residues. Here the CDR3 DNA reads TGTGCCAGCAGCTTGGCGGGGGTTTTACCGAACAATCAGCCCCAGCATTTT. Translated: CASSLAGVLPNNQPQHF.

The chain employs TRBV6-1 and TRBJ2-7, with D possibly matching TRBD1 (5 bases). CDR1 is MNHNS and CDR2 is SASEGT in the germline V gene. Trimming shortened V by 4 bases and J by 3 bases, and 22 bases separated the two germline ends. The CDR3 consists of 17 residues. The CDR3 region has the DNA TGTGCCAGCAGTGCTTGGCAGGGTAACCCTCTAGGCTACGAGCAGTACTTC. This translates into CASSAWQGNPLGYEQYF.

J is TRBJ2-4 and V is TRBV15; 7 nucleotides agree with TRBD1. The CDR3 is made up of 16 amino acids. Unmatched junction bases numbered 4, after V lost 0 bases and J lost 2 bases. Germline V lookup: CDR1 LNHNV, CDR2 YYDKDF (reference sequence). DNA for the CDR3: TGTGCCACCAGCAGAGACCCGACAGGGACCAAAAACATTCAGTACTTC. Residues: CATSRDPTGTKNIQYF.

The chain uses TRBV18 and TRBJ2-1; 7 bases fit TRBD1. Germline-derived CDR1 and CDR2 are KGHSH and LQKENI. Losses at the gene ends were 4 bases for V and 9 bases for J; bases not matched to a gene: 12. The CDR3 spans 15 residues. In nucleotides, the CDR3 is TGTGCCAGCTCACTTTGGGGGACAGAAGCAATTGAGCAGTTCTTC. Protein product: CASSLWGTEAIEQFF. Full variable domain (missing parts from reference TRBV18 and TRBJ2-1): NAGVMQNPRHLVRRRGQEARLRCSPMKGHSHVYWYRQLPEEGLKFMVYLQKENIIDESGMPKERFSAEFPKEGPSILRIQQVVRGDSAAYFCASSLWGTEAIEQFFGPGTRLTVL.

The V and J genes are TRBV5-4 and TRBJ1-3, with D perhaps matching TRBD1 (5 bases). CDR1 is SGHNT, CDR2 YYREEE, per germline (reference sequence). The CDR3 has 14 residues. Deletions cut 0 bases from V and 8 bases from J, with 12 bases between. The CDR3 DNA is TGTGCCAGCAGCTTGGTACATCAACAGGACACCATATATTTT. This translates into CASSLVHQQDTIYF.

The chain couples TRBV19 to TRBJ1-5; 8 bases align to TRBD1. Per the germline V gene, CDR1 is LNHDA and CDR2 is SQIVND (reference sequence). The CDR3 sequence is 16 residues long. The ends lost 3 bases at V and 1 base at J; junction bases unmatched: 5. The CDR3 reads CASSISGGESNQPQHF. The CDR3 DNA is TGTGCCAGTAGTATTTCAGGGGGCGAGAGCAATCAGCCCCAGCATTTT.